The clone carrying this T cell receptor beta chain was counted between two and nine times. This entry belongs to a study of OX40 agonist ivuxolimab in advanced cancers. This CDR3 contains 14 residues. Looked up from germline, CDR1 is LGHNA and CDR2 is YSLEER. Deletions cut 3 bases from V and 3 bases from J, with 11 bases between. Method: immunoSEQ multiplex PCR; TCRdb's copy keeps in-frame clones and lacks some. The sample records roughly 40,000 clones, 80% to 90% being singletons. Sequencing used CD4+ or CD8+ T cells sorted from blood, obtained in a trial of the OX40 agonist ivuxolimab. The J gene is TRBJ2-5, the V gene TRBV4-3; maybe TRBD2 (6 bases). The sequence was collected from an adult with an advanced solid tumor such as melanoma, head and neck, liver or kidney cancer. The CDR3 nucleotides read TGCGCCAGCAGCCAGGACCGGAGGGAAGAGACCCAGTACTTC. This codes for CASSQDRREETQYF.